The T cell receptor (beta chain) described here comes from a study of blood T cell repertoires in COVID-19. The assay was immunoSEQ multiplex PCR, and TCRdb's table has in-frame clones only and misses some. The sample includes over 250,000 clones, roughly 85% of them seen just once. Per germline, CDR1 SGHDT and CDR2 YYEEEE. V trimming: 4 bases; J trimming: 6 bases; junction bases outside the gene matches: 6. This CDR3 region has 14 residues. This chain joins TRBV5-6 and TRBJ1-4, with 7 nucleotides matching TRBD1. The sequence came from a woman in her 70s with acute or convalescent COVID-19. The sequenced sample consisted of peripheral blood. The CDR3 is CASSHDREDEKLFF. CDR3 coding DNA: TGTGCCAGCAGCCACGACAGGGAGGATGAAAAACTGTTTTTT.